These 9 T cell receptor beta chains were sequenced from one sample in a study of CD8 T cells in ankylosing spondylitis. Using its own MiXCR run on the 5' RACE reads, TCRdb lists one record per CDR3 protein. The data contain a few hundred thousand distinct CDR3 sequences, approximately 22% of them singletons. The sequencing sample was made of blood, either unsorted or a sorted T cell fraction (not recorded which). These receptors were taken from a male donor with ankylosing spondylitis or in good health (not recorded which).

The CDR3 DNA sequence: TGTGCCAGTAGTACAATGGGACAGGGGGCGTTTACGGCCTCCTACGAGCAGTACTTC. Translated, it gives CASSTMGQGAFTASYEQYF. The chain combines TRBV19 with TRBJ2-7; 12 bases map to TRBD1. Per the germline V gene, CDR1 is LNHDA and CDR2 is SQIVND (reference sequence). V dropped 4 bases and J dropped 0; count of bases not matched to a gene: 13. The CDR3 runs 19 residues.

This clonotype occurred a few times. The rearrangement uses TRBV29-1 and TRBJ2-5; D remains ambiguous. The ends were cut back, 5 bases at V and 5 bases at J, with 15 bases in the middle. This CDR3 comprises 13 residues. The germline gives CDR1 SQVTM, CDR2 ANQGSEA. The CDR3 loop is CSVLGSPPETQYF. CDR3 in DNA: TGCAGCGTTTTAGGGTCCCCCCCGGAGACCCAGTACTTC.

This clonotype was counted between two and nine times. The rearrangement uses TRBV6-2 or TRBV6-3 and TRBJ2-3, with TRBD2 matching 7 bases. The germline gives CDR1 MNHEY, CDR2 SVGEGT. There are 15 residues in the CDR3. V lost 4 bases, J lost 4 bases, and 8 bases stayed unmatched. CDR3 loop: CASSSHPGGADTQYF. The CDR3 DNA sequence: TGTGCCAGCAGTTCCCACCCGGGGGGAGCAGATACGCAGTATTTT.

There are a few counts of this clonotype. V is TRBV25-1 and J is TRBJ2-1; 9 nucleotides agree with TRBD1. This CDR3 comprises 14 residues. CDR1 is MGHDK and CDR2 is SYGVNS in the germline V gene. The V gene end was trimmed by 9 bases and the J gene end by 3 bases; junction bases not matched to a gene: 6. The DNA of the CDR3 is TGTGCCAGTTATGGGACAGGGCTCTACAATGAGCAGTTCTTC. Its translation: CASYGTGLYNEQFF. Full variable domain (remainder filled in from reference TRBV25-1 and TRBJ2-1): EADIYQTPRYLVIGTGKKITLECSQTMGHDKMYWYQQDPGMELHLIHYSYGVNSTEKGDLSSESTVSRIRTEHFPLTLESARPSHTSQYLCASYGTGLYNEQFFGPGTRLTVL.

The chain is built from TRBV5-1 and TRBJ2-5; D unclear. The CDR3 consists of 15 residues. CDR1 and CDR2 from the germline V gene are SGHRS and YFSETQ. Trimming removed 1 base from V and 1 base from J, with 11 bases in between. In DNA form, the CDR3 reads TGCGCCAGCAGCTTGTCTTCTTGGGGCCAAGAGACCCAGTACTTC. It is translated as CASSLSSWGQETQYF.

A word on this clonotype: A much larger clone differs by one base, so this may be a read error. The rearrangement uses TRBV4-2 and TRBJ2-1; TRBD2 agrees at 11 bases. Germline V gene sequence: CDR1 LGHNA, CDR2 YNFKEQ. The V gene end was trimmed by 8 bases and the J gene end by 4 bases; junction bases not matched to a gene: 13. This CDR3 has 17 residues. The CDR3, as DNA: TGTGCCAGCGGCCCACGAACTAGCGGGGGCCCATACAATGAGCAGTTCTTC. Translation: CASGPRTSGGPYNEQFF.

This clonotype came up a few times. This chain joins TRBV28 and TRBJ2-7, with a tentative D call TRBD1 (6 bases). Per the germline V gene, CDR1 is MDHEN and CDR2 is SYDVKM. CDR3 length equals 14 residues. The V end was cut by 3 bases, the J end by 3 bases, with 12 bases between. The CDR3 protein is CASSFRQEIYEQYF. CDR3 bases: TGTGCCAGCAGTTTCCGACAGGAGATCTACGAGCAGTACTTC.

This clonotype has a handful of counts. J is TRBJ1-2 and V is TRBV12-3 or TRBV12-4, with TRBD1 matching 7 bases. V trimming: 3 bases; J trimming: 7 bases; junction bases outside the gene matches: 11. This CDR3 contains 15 residues. The DNA for the CDR3 is TGTGCCAGCAGTTTGGGCCTCGAGGGGGCGTCTGGCTACACCTTC. This gives the protein CASSLGLEGASGYTF.

This clonotype was observed a handful of times. The V and J genes are TRBV7-9 and TRBJ2-7; TRBD1 agrees at 10 bases. Germline CDR1 and CDR2: SEHNR and FQNEAQ (reference sequence). CDR3 length: 14 residues. V was clipped by 4 bases and J by 5 bases; unmatched bases: 5. In DNA form, the CDR3 reads TGTGCCAGCAGCTCCTGGACAGGGGGACACGAGCAGTACTTC. This encodes CASSSWTGGHEQYF.